This T cell receptor beta chain was obtained from a study of spatial heterogeneity in lung cancer. TCRdb itself ran the 5' RACE reads through MiXCR, one entry per CDR3 protein. The data hold 50,000 to 65,000 distinct CDR3 sequences, with approximately 7% observed a single time. The sample's time point: sample taken at primary tumor resection. Unsorted whole RNA from tumor, nontumor lung or frozen PBMC underwent sequencing. The cohort: over 65 early-stage, untreated non-small cell lung cancer patients. This clonotype was seen many times. Its antigen is still unknown. The CDR3 is 11 residues long. The V gene's germline CDR1 is DFQATT and CDR2 SNEGSKA (reference sequence). V was shortened by 5 bases and J by 8 bases, with 11 bases between the two germline ends. Points from the study as a whole: In blood, ubiquitous expanded tumor TCRs appeared more at resection than follow-up.

The TCR originated in a female donor with early-stage non-small cell lung cancer. This rearrangement joins TRBV20-1 to TRBJ2-3; D uncertain. The sequencing used PBMCs, collected at surgery. The CDR3 DNA reads TGCAGTGCTGACAATAGCCCTACGCAGTATTTT. This gives the protein CSADNSPTQYF.